This note documents a single TCR beta chain sequence. The sample belongs to a study of blood T cell repertoires in COVID-19. The wider study: In each case, the material was cDNA or gDNA derived from T cells, B-cell-depleted T cells, or PBMCs.

Authors' methods: Reference gene primers were amplified, and this amplification served to estimate nucleated cell counts. Repertoires were generated with immunoSEQ multiplex PCR, while TCRdb's copy carries only in-frame clones and drops some. V and J calls and clone size come straight from that table; D and trimming were deduced from the DNA. Of about 150,000 clones in the sample, about 88% were seen once. CDR3 length: 15 residues. Germline V gene data show CDR1 as MNHEY and CDR2 as SMNVEV (reference sequence). Trimming took 2 bases from V and 4 from J, leaving 15 bases between them. The chain joins TRBV27 to TRBJ2-7; the D gene is possibly TRBD1 (7 bases). Sequenced input: peripheral blood. The TCR comes from a human donor in a cohort sampled during active COVID-19. The CDR3 loop reads CASSLRAGGSYEQYF. In nucleotides, the CDR3 is TGTGCCAGCAGTTTAAGGGCAGGGGGGAGTTACGAGCAGTACTTC.